This T cell receptor beta chain was identified during a study of Ad26.COV2.S vaccination and SARS-CoV-2 variants. Study-level information: Sample donor was a member of the COV1001 Ad26.COV2.S trial arm. Once, or twice with 56 days between doses, Ad26.COV2.S was given intramuscularly. Study-level points and caveats: People given the vaccine had a wider spike-specific TCR breadth than placebo recipients did.

Treatment in this sample: about 20 received Ad26.COV2.S at low or high dose, single or two shots; five or six received placebo; per-sample allocation not given. Specimens were obtained on day 63 following the first vaccine or placebo injection. Whoever gave the sample was an adult aged 18-55 years in Boston. Measured with immunoSEQ multiplex PCR; TCRdb has only the in-frame clones, and not every one. The profile shows around 350,000 clones, about 85% of them singletons. CDR1 and CDR2 (germline): SQVTM, ANQGSEA. The CDR3 contains 15 residues. The J segment lost 0 bases and the V segment lost 7 bases, leaving 8 bases of the junction unmatched. Regarding this clone: Its antigen is not identified.

The J gene is TRBJ1-4, the V gene TRBV29-1, with 7 bases fitting TRBD1. Sample: peripheral blood, taken in a trial of Ad26.COV2.S vaccine versus placebo. This clonotype was obtained from a person between 18 and 59 years old who received the Ad26.COV2.S COVID-19 vaccine or a placebo. This CDR3 is CSATDREATNEKLFF. CDR3 bases: TGCAGCGCCACCGACAGGGAAGCAACTAATGAAAAACTGTTTTTT.